These 20 T cell receptor beta chains originate from one sample sequenced in a study of beta chain features in type 1 diabetes. The isolated RNA, all of it, was reverse transcribed, so expressed TCRB transcripts were what got sequenced. Clones were sequenced by immunoSEQ multiplex PCR, and TCRdb holds only the in-frame ones, with some missing. Of about 140,000 clones detected, around 7% appear once; the ten largest clones hold about 1.4%. The sequenced sample consisted of central memory CD4+ T cells from blood. These receptors came from a woman in her 30s in good health.

This clone turned up a few times. One junction end disagrees with the germline gene, perhaps due to a read error. V gene TRBV6-5 combines with J gene TRBJ1-5; D is possibly TRBD1 (6 bases). Germline V gene data show CDR1 as MNHEY and CDR2 as SVGAGI. The CDR3 has 13 residues. In nucleotides, the CDR3 is TGTGCCAGAAGTTGGGACATCAATCAGCCCCAGCATTTT. Residues: CARSWDINQPQHF.

This clone was counted only a few times. The chain is built from TRBV7-2 and TRBJ1-5; no firm D call. Trimming left V 5 bases short and J 2 bases short, with 7 bases between. Germline values: CDR1 SGHTA, CDR2 FQGNSA. The CDR3 has 13 amino acids. DNA for the CDR3: TGTGCCAGCAGCGGAGGACGCAATCAGCCCCAGCATTTT. Its translation: CASSGGRNQPQHF.

This clone was seen ten or more times. J is TRBJ2-7 and V is TRBV18; possible D gene TRBD1, 5 bases. V shed 3 bases and J shed 5 bases, with 11 bases lying between them. There are 13 residues in the CDR3. Germline V CDR1 and CDR2: KGHSH, LQKENI. The CDR3 protein is CASSPAGMNEQYF. For the CDR3, the DNA is TGTGCCAGCTCACCCGCAGGGATGAACGAGCAGTACTTC. The variable domain in full, completed from reference TRBV18 and TRBJ2-7, reads NAGVMQNPRHLVRRRGQEARLRCSPMKGHSHVYWYRQLPEEGLKFMVYLQKENIIDESGMPKERFSAEFPKEGPSILRIQQVVRGDSAAYFCASSPAGMNEQYFGPGTRLTVT.

This clone was detected only a few times. The rearrangement uses TRBV6-5 and TRBJ2-1, with D maybe TRBD2 (5 bases). The CDR3 extends over 12 amino acids. Trimming pared 5 bases from V and 6 bases from J, leaving 8 bases between. Germline V gene sequence: CDR1 MNHEY, CDR2 SVGAGI. CDR3 coding DNA: TGTGCCAGCAGTCTCGGAGGCAATGAGCAGTTCTTC. Translated: CASSLGGNEQFF.

This clone was seen a handful of times. The CDR3 sequence: CASSFSGTGDVYGYTF. The CDR3 nucleotides read TGTGCCAGCAGTTTTTCCGGGACAGGGGACGTCTATGGCTACACCTTC. This chain links TRBV28 with TRBJ1-2, with 10 bases that match TRBD1. The trim removed 3 bases at V and 4 bases at J, leaving 8 bases unmatched. The germline V gene encodes CDR1 MDHEN and CDR2 SYDVKM. The CDR3 is made up of 16 amino acids.

V is TRBV30 and J is TRBJ1-4; a weak D match, TRBD1 (5 bases). Germline-derived CDR1 and CDR2 are GTSNPN and SVGIG (reference sequence). The V and J ends lost 1 base and 4 bases respectively, with 10 bases between them. The CDR3 is made up of 14 amino acids. In DNA form, the CDR3 reads TGTGCCTGGAGTGCCGTGGGGGGTAATGAAAAACTGTTTTTT. Translating it yields CAWSAVGGNEKLFF.

This clone showed up many times. The rearrangement uses TRBV30 and TRBJ1-2; TRBD1 matches at 10 bases. The germline gives CDR1 GTSNPN, CDR2 SVGIG (reference sequence). V lost 3 bases and J lost 0; bases outside the gene matches: 7. The length of the CDR3 is 16 residues. CDR3 protein: CAWRRTGGSANYGYTF. The CDR3 bases are TGTGCCTGGAGGAGGACAGGGGGTTCGGCTAACTATGGCTACACCTTC.

Here the CDR3 reads CASSRQDRTEAFF. CDR3 DNA sequence: TGCGCCAGCAGTCGCCAGGATCGCACTGAAGCTTTCTTT. The J gene is TRBJ1-1, the V gene TRBV4-3; D uncertain. The CDR3 runs to 13 residues. V was cut by 6 bases and J by 4 bases, with 12 bases left in between. Germline lookup yields CDR1 LGHNA and CDR2 YSLEER.

This clone was seen many times. The V gene is TRBV29-1, the J gene TRBJ1-1; the match to TRBD1 covers 8 bases. Per the germline V gene, CDR1 is SQVTM and CDR2 is ANQGSEA. This CDR3 has 12 residues. Losses at the gene ends were 6 bases for V and 8 bases for J; bases not matched to a gene: 8. DNA for the CDR3: TGCAGCGTCTCCGGACAGGGAACCGAAGCTTTCTTT. Translation gives CSVSGQGTEAFF.

This clone appeared a few times. The chain couples TRBV18 to TRBJ2-7, with 8 bases lining up with TRBD1. Germline values: CDR1 KGHSH, CDR2 LQKENI. The CDR3 extends over 14 amino acids. V trimming: 6 bases; J trimming: 5 bases; junction bases outside the gene matches: 9. The CDR3 bases are TGTGCCAGCTCCGTTCGGACAGGGAACAACGAGCAGTACTTC. Amino acid sequence: CASSVRTGNNEQYF.

This clone was seen more than once but under ten times. The chain has TRBV28 and TRBJ2-7, with D maybe TRBD2 (6 bases). The germline gives CDR1 MDHEN, CDR2 SYDVKM. Trimming pared 6 bases from V and 1 base from J, leaving 16 bases between. The CDR3 is 15 residues long. CDR3: CASSLSGTTSYEQYF. As DNA, the CDR3 is TGTGCCAGCAGCCTTAGCGGCACCACTTCCTACGAGCAGTACTTC.

The table lists this clone with a few counts. The genes are TRBV11-2 and TRBJ2-3, with 10 bases fitting TRBD2. CDR1 is SGHAT, CDR2 FQNNGV, per germline. V gave up 1 base and J gave up 4 bases; unmatched junction bases: 5. CDR3 length: 16 residues. CDR3 DNA: TGTGCCAGCAGCTTAGCCCCTAGCGGGAGACCAGATACGCAGTATTTT. It encodes CASSLAPSGRPDTQYF.

Concerning this clone itself: Its ends do not fully match the called genes, so a read error is possible. V and J are TRBV9 and TRBJ2-1, with D maybe TRBD1 (6 bases). Germline V gene sequence: CDR1 SGDLS, CDR2 YYNGEE. The CDR3 covers 15 residues. The CDR3 region is CASSGTGNSHNEQFF. CDR3 in DNA: TGTGCCAGCAGCGGTACAGGGAACTCCCACAATGAGCAGTTCTTC. The complete variable domain, with remaining parts taken from reference TRBV9 and TRBJ2-1, reads DSGVTQTPKHLITATGQRVTLRCSPRSGDLSVYWYQQSLDQGLQFLIQYYNGEERAKGNILERFSAQQFPDLHSELNLSSLELGDSALYFCASSGTGNSHNEQFFGPGTRLTVL.

In its sample, this clone was seen many times. The chain joins TRBV6-6 to TRBJ2-7, with 13 bases lining up with TRBD2. Germline CDR1 MNHNY, CDR2 SVGAGI (reference sequence). V gave up 6 bases and J gave up 5 bases; unmatched junction bases: 7. The CDR3 extends over 15 amino acids. CDR3 amino acids: CASRDGTSGTDEQYF. DNA of the CDR3: TGTGCCAGCAGGGACGGGACTAGCGGGACCGACGAGCAGTACTTC.

In this sample, this clone turned up many times. The rearrangement joins TRBV7-2 to TRBJ2-7; D is ambiguous. Trimming left V 2 bases short and J 2 bases short, with 4 bases between. This CDR3 has 12 amino acids. CDR1 is SGHTA, CDR2 FQGNSA, per germline. CDR3 region: CASSLQTYEQYF. The DNA of the CDR3 is TGTGCCAGCAGCTTACAGACCTACGAGCAGTACTTC.

This clone was detected only a few times. This chain connects TRBV15 to TRBJ2-1, with 8 bases lining up with TRBD1. The CDR3 totals 16 residues. The V and J ends lost 5 bases and 1 base, in that order; junction bases with no gene match: 7. Germline V CDR1 and CDR2: LNHNV, YYDKDF (reference sequence). DNA of the CDR3: TGTGCCACCAGCGCCGCGGGACAGGTATCCTACAATGAGCAGTTCTTC. This codes for CATSAAGQVSYNEQFF.

This clone has a handful of counts. The sample has other DNA sequences that encode this CDR3 too. The rearrangement uses TRBV29-1 and TRBJ1-2; 10 bases line up with TRBD1. Trimming at V came to 7 bases and at J to 3 bases, leaving 2 bases not matched to a gene. The germline gives CDR1 SQVTM, CDR2 ANQGSEA. CDR3 size: 12 residues. CDR3: CSAGQGDYGYTF. CDR3 bases: TGCAGCGCTGGACAGGGGGACTATGGCTACACCTTC.

In its sample, this clone was seen a few times. This chain uses TRBV11-2 with TRBJ2-7; the match to TRBD1 covers 11 bases. Germline CDR1 reads SGHAT; CDR2 reads FQNNGV. V lost 5 bases to trimming and J lost 4 bases; unmatched junction nucleotides: 4. This CDR3 has 14 amino acids. The CDR3 region has the DNA TGTGCCAGCAGCCCCGGGACAGGGGGGTACGAGCAGTACTTC. As protein: CASSPGTGGYEQYF.

The chain's CDR3 is CASGSGASGTYEQYF. CDR3 nucleotide sequence: TGTGCCAGCGGGAGCGGGGCTAGCGGCACCTACGAGCAGTACTTC. This rearrangement joins TRBV9 to TRBJ2-7, with 7 bases fitting TRBD2. The CDR3 has 15 amino acids. After removal of 7 bases from V and 2 bases from J, the junction contained 12 bases not matched to a gene. From germline, CDR1 is SGDLS and CDR2 YYNGEE.

The rearrangement uses TRBV5-1 and TRBJ1-1; 9 bases fit TRBD1. The CDR3 spans 15 residues. V dropped 4 bases and J dropped 3; count of bases not matched to a gene: 7. Germline CDR1 and CDR2: SGHRS and YFSETQ. DNA of the CDR3: TGCGCCAGCAGCCTTGGACAGGGGCGATACACTGAAGCTTTCTTT. Translating it yields CASSLGQGRYTEAFF.